Listed here is a single T cell receptor beta chain. V shed 7 bases and J 4 bases; nucleotides not matched to a gene: 10. The CDR3 runs 14 residues. Germline lookup yields CDR1 SGHRS and CDR2 YFSETQ. Original methodology: Amplified reference gene primers provided the basis for estimating nucleated cell counts. Assay: immunoSEQ multiplex PCR; the TCRdb copy retains only in-frame clones and omits some. V and J calls plus clone size are reproduced from that table; the DNA served to infer D and trimming. This sample has about 87,000 clones, with around 87% found just once. The data were taken from a study of blood T cell repertoires in COVID-19. At the level of the study: Collection of acute and convalescent COVID-19 samples took place in the United States, Italy and Spain. Sample material is recorded as cDNA or gDNA derived from T cells, B-cell-depleted T cells, or PBMCs.

V and J are TRBV5-1 and TRBJ1-1, with 7 bases identical to TRBD1. The specimen sequenced was peripheral blood. The receptor comes from a woman of 80 years or more with acute or convalescent COVID-19. The CDR3 DNA sequence: TGCGCCAGCTTCAAGGGGGCGCGTAGCACTGAAGCTTTCTTT. Translation: CASFKGARSTEAFF.